Following are 20 T cell receptor beta chains from one sample sequenced in a study of human T cells and chemical hapten exposure. TCRdb reanalysed the RACE reads using MiXCR and keeps one entry per CDR3 protein. This table holds 300,000 to 450,000 distinct CDR3 sequences, 5.5% found once. Time point specified: pre-sensitization, week 0. The treatment: therapeutic diphenylcyclopropenone sensitization with weekly scalp DPC. The sample consisted of whole blood, taken in connection with sensitization to the hapten diphenylcyclopropenone (DPC). All receptors come from a woman aged 18-29 years with alopecia areata. Some clones in this sample may be carry-over from other donors' samples.

This clonotype was recorded at least ten times. The V call is TRBV6-5, the J call TRBJ2-5; 7 positions match TRBD2. Germline lookup yields CDR1 MNHEY and CDR2 SVGAGI. Trimming cost V 5 bases and J 2 bases; bases outside gene matches: 2. The CDR3 contains 13 residues. The CDR3 bases are TGTGCCAGCAGTCGGGGGGTTCAAGAGACCCAGTACTTC. Its translation is CASSRGVQETQYF.

This clonotype has only a few counts. The genes are TRBV6-1 and TRBJ1-1; D ambiguous. The V and J ends lost 4 bases and 1 base respectively, with 16 bases between them. Germline values: CDR1 MNHNS, CDR2 SASEGT. This CDR3 has 16 amino acids. The CDR3 region has the DNA TGTGCCAGCAGTGGGGATTTCGGGCAGAGGAACACTGAAGCTTTCTTT. It codes for CASSGDFGQRNTEAFF.

This clonotype was counted ten times or more. V and J are TRBV29-1 and TRBJ1-2; 7 bases line up with TRBD1. The junction had 4 bases not matched to a gene; V was cut back by 6 bases and J by 0 bases. This CDR3 has 13 residues. Per the germline V gene, CDR1 is SQVTM and CDR2 is ANQGSEA. For the CDR3, the DNA is TGCAGCGTCCGACAGGGAGCTAACTATGGCTACACCTTC. It yields the protein CSVRQGANYGYTF.

This clonotype was detected ten times or more. The chain recombines TRBV28 with TRBJ2-7, with 8 bases that match TRBD1. The V gene's germline CDR1 is MDHEN and CDR2 SYDVKM. Losses at the gene ends were 4 bases for V and 2 bases for J; bases not matched to a gene: 10. The CDR3 is made up of 16 amino acids. CDR3 nucleotide sequence: TGTGCCAGCAGTTCGCCCAGGGGGCACGGAACCTACGAGCAGTACTTC. Protein: CASSSPRGHGTYEQYF.

This clonotype was seen a handful of times. The chain uses TRBV20-1 and TRBJ2-3; 7 bases match TRBD2. Germline CDR1 reads DFQATT; CDR2 reads SNEGSKA (reference sequence). The length of the CDR3 is 17 residues. Unmatched junction bases numbered 9, after V lost 0 bases and J lost 0 bases. In nucleotides, the CDR3 is TGCAGTGCTAGAGATCCGGCTAGCGGATCTAGCACAGATACGCAGTATTTT. This sequence encodes CSARDPASGSSTDTQYF.

This clonotype was picked up a small number of times. V usage is TRBV5-4 and J usage is TRBJ1-1; no firm D call. CDR3 length: 13 amino acids. The germline V gene has CDR1 SGHNT and CDR2 YYREEE (reference sequence). The germline V and J ends were trimmed by 4 bases and 0 bases, with 7 bases remaining between them. In nucleotides, the CDR3 is TGTGCCAGCAGCGCCCCCCTGAACACTGAAGCTTTCTTT. Protein: CASSAPLNTEAFF.

This clonotype was observed a handful of times. The rearrangement joins TRBV4-3 to TRBJ2-7; D may correspond to TRBD1 or TRBD2 (5 bases each). The CDR3 contains 12 residues. V lost 11 bases, J lost 7 bases, and 18 bases lay in between. Germline-derived CDR1 and CDR2 are LGHNA and YSLEER. Written as DNA, the CDR3 is TGCGCCTGTGCCGGGGCCCTCGGAGAGCAGTACTTC. Translated: CACAGALGEQYF.

This clonotype was recorded a few times. V gene TRBV5-6 combines with J gene TRBJ1-1; possible D gene TRBD1, 5 bases. V was pared by 4 bases and J by 2 bases, with 9 bases between. This CDR3 comprises 13 residues. The germline gives CDR1 SGHDT, CDR2 YYEEEE. CDR3 bases: TGTGCCAGCAGCAAGGGACCAAACACTGAAGCTTTCTTT. This translates into CASSKGPNTEAFF.

The chain employs TRBV18 and TRBJ1-5; 9 bases are shared with TRBD1. The CDR3 consists of 15 residues. The V gene's germline CDR1 is KGHSH and CDR2 LQKENI. Germline trimming cut 3 bases from V and 4 bases from J; bases unmatched to any gene: 4. The CDR3, as DNA: TGTGCCAGCTCACCGGTGGGACAGGGTAATCAGCCCCAGCATTTT. Its protein product is CASSPVGQGNQPQHF. Based on the CDR3 plus reference TRBV18 and TRBJ1-5, the full variable domain is NAGVMQNPRHLVRRRGQEARLRCSPMKGHSHVYWYRQLPEEGLKFMVYLQKENIIDESGMPKERFSAEFPKEGPSILRIQQVVRGDSAAYFCASSPVGQGNQPQHFGDGTRLSIL.

The CDR3 protein is CASSQDRGRAFF. Here the CDR3 DNA reads TGTGCCAGCAGCCAAGACAGGGGGCGAGCTTTCTTT. The chain recombines TRBV3-1 with TRBJ1-1; 8 nucleotides agree with TRBD1. The CDR3 is 12 amino acids. CDR1 is LGHDT and CDR2 is YNNKEL in the germline V gene (reference sequence). J lost 10 bases, V lost 0 bases, and 1 base had no gene match.

For the CDR3, the DNA is TGTGCCAGCAGAAACAGATCCATGAACACTGAAGCTTTCTTT. Its protein is CASRNRSMNTEAFF. V and J are TRBV27 and TRBJ1-1; the D is unclear. Deletions cut 6 bases from V and 0 bases from J, with 11 bases between. The length of the CDR3 is 14 residues. Germline V gives CDR1 MNHEY, CDR2 SMNVEV (reference sequence).

This clonotype was observed many times. The gene calls are TRBV10-3 and TRBJ1-5, with no clear D. Germline lookup yields CDR1 ENHRY and CDR2 SYGVKD. V was clipped by 6 bases and J by 3 bases, with 12 bases between them. This CDR3 has 14 amino acids. This chain's CDR3 is CAISAPGDNQPQHF. The DNA of the CDR3 is TGTGCCATCAGCGCCCCCGGGGACAATCAGCCCCAGCATTTT.

This clonotype has at least ten counts. The rearrangement links TRBV7-2 to TRBJ2-3; TRBD1 or TRBD2 may be the D gene (5 bases each). CDR3 length: 14 residues. CDR1 is SGHTA and CDR2 is FQGNSA in the germline V gene. Trimming removed 5 bases at V and 2 bases at J, with 11 bases between. CDR3 amino acids: CASSPHGATDTQYF. CDR3 coding DNA: TGTGCCAGCAGCCCCCACGGGGCCACAGATACGCAGTATTTT.

This clonotype was detected many times. The chain carries TRBV29-1 and TRBJ1-3; the match to TRBD1 covers 7 bases. V lost 1 base and J lost 4; bases outside the gene matches: 4. The CDR3 has 14 residues. CDR1 SQVTM and CDR2 ANQGSEA come from the germline V gene. The CDR3 here is CSVEGQGYGNTIYF. CDR3 coding DNA: TGCAGCGTTGAAGGACAGGGTTACGGAAACACCATATATTTT.

The chain couples TRBV6-2 or TRBV6-3 to TRBJ1-5; D not certain. The CDR3 has 16 residues. The germline V gene encodes CDR1 MNHEY and CDR2 SVGEGT. Trimming pared 8 bases from V and 0 bases from J, leaving 17 bases between. The CDR3 loop is CASCAPSFYSNQPQHF. The CDR3 DNA follows: TGTGCCAGCTGTGCGCCGAGCTTTTATAGCAATCAGCCCCAGCATTTT.

This clonotype was recorded many times. The V call is TRBV6-2 or TRBV6-3, the J call TRBJ2-3; D uncertain. CDR1 and CDR2 (germline): MNHEY, SVGEGT. This CDR3 region has 14 residues. V lost 6 bases, J lost 4 bases, and 14 bases lay in between. The CDR3 bases are TGTGCCAGCAGCCTTATGGTAGAGGCAGATACGCAGTATTTT. As protein: CASSLMVEADTQYF.

Only a few counts were recorded for this clonotype. V usage is TRBV7-8 and J usage is TRBJ1-5; 9 nucleotides align to TRBD1. The V gene's germline CDR1 is SGHVS and CDR2 FQNEAQ. The trim removed 5 bases at V and 4 bases at J, leaving 6 bases unmatched. The CDR3 has 15 residues. The chain's CDR3 is CASSMGQGGNQPQHF. The CDR3 DNA is TGTGCCAGCAGCATGGGACAGGGAGGGAATCAGCCCCAGCATTTT. The variable domain in full, with the rest retrieved from reference TRBV7-8 and TRBJ1-5, is GAGVSQSPRYKVAKRGQDVALRCDPISGHVSLFWYQQALGQGPEFLTYFQNEAQLDKSGLPSDRFFAERPEGSVSTLKIQRTQQEDSAVYLCASSMGQGGNQPQHFGDGTRLSIL.

In its sample, this clonotype was seen many times. This chain links TRBV3-1 with TRBJ2-7; a weak D match, TRBD2 (6 bases). The CDR3 is made up of 15 amino acids. The V gene's germline CDR1 is LGHDT and CDR2 YNNKEL (reference sequence). V lost 2 bases, J lost 0 bases, and 11 bases lay in between. The CDR3 loop reads CASSQRGSTSYEQYF. CDR3 DNA: TGTGCCAGCAGCCAACGGGGGTCGACCTCCTACGAGCAGTACTTC.

This clonotype appeared a few times. CDR3 bases: TGTGCCAGCAGCCCCGACAGGGACCAGCCAGATACGCAGTATTTT. This gives the protein CASSPDRDQPDTQYF. The V call is TRBV28, the J call TRBJ2-3; 7 bases are shared with TRBD1. J was trimmed by 4 bases and V by 6 bases; bases with no gene match: 10. The CDR3 sequence is 15 residues long. The germline gives CDR1 MDHEN, CDR2 SYDVKM. Complete variable domain (other parts from reference TRBV28 and TRBJ2-3): DVKVTQSSRYLVKRTGEKVFLECVQDMDHENMFWYRQDPGLGLRLIYFSYDVKMKEKGDIPEGYSVSREKKERFSLILESASTNQTSMYLCASSPDRDQPDTQYFGPGTRLTVL.

This clonotype was picked up a small number of times. The V and J genes are TRBV6-5 and TRBJ1-6; D is undetermined. V was trimmed by 7 bases and J by 8 bases, leaving 12 bases between them. This CDR3 is 13 amino acids long. The V gene's germline CDR1 is MNHEY and CDR2 SVGAGI. The CDR3 loop reads CASTRSLDSPLHF. The CDR3 region has the DNA TGTGCCAGCACCAGGAGCCTGGATTCACCCCTCCACTTT.